This passage covers 22 T cell receptor beta chains from one sample sequenced in a study of T cells in Graves' hyperthyroidism and ophthalmopathy. TCR beta CDR3 regions were amplified from RNA. Researchers ran a first-round RT-PCR on the TCR CDR3 using the HTBI primer set. From the multiplex PCR reads, TCRdb called clonotypes with MiXCR, one entry per CDR3 protein. The sample has around 660,000 distinct CDR3 sequences, just under 45% seen once; the top ten hold under 8.5%. Sequences were obtained from peripheral blood or thyroid tissue (not recorded which). Receptors originate from an adult man with Graves' disease, either hyperthyroidism or ophthalmopathy (not recorded which).

Many counts were recorded for this clonotype. This chain uses TRBV12-3 or TRBV12-4 with TRBJ1-6; D not resolved. The CDR3 runs 14 residues. With 1 base removed from V and 7 bases from J, the gap between germline ends came to 8 bases. Here the CDR3 reads CASSLGPWNSPLHF. The CDR3 DNA reads as TGTGCCAGCAGTTTAGGACCTTGGAATTCACCCCTCCACTTT.

This clonotype came up a few times. The rearrangement links TRBV7-9 to TRBJ1-2; D may be TRBD1 (5 bases). V was shortened by 5 bases and J by 7 bases, with 14 bases between the two germline ends. The CDR3 runs 13 residues. Looked up from germline, CDR1 is SEHNR and CDR2 is FQNEAQ (reference sequence). Written as DNA, the CDR3 is TGTGCCAGCAGCAGTGGTGGAGGGGCTGGCTACACCTTC. Its protein product is CASSSGGGAGYTF.

There are many counts of this clonotype. This chain connects TRBV10-2 to TRBJ1-2; D is perhaps TRBD1 (6 bases). There are 12 residues in the CDR3. The V and J ends lost 2 bases and 11 bases respectively, with 12 bases between them. Germline CDR1 reads WSHSY; CDR2 reads SAAADI. Here the CDR3 reads CASSETGIEYTF. DNA for the CDR3: TGCGCCAGCAGTGAGACAGGGATCGAATACACCTTC.

Written as DNA, the CDR3 is TGTGCCAGCAGCACCAACAGGGGATACAACTCCTACGAGCAGTACTTC. Its protein is CASSTNRGYNSYEQYF. This chain joins TRBV7-9 and TRBJ2-7, with 7 positions matching TRBD1. This CDR3 comprises 16 residues. Per germline, CDR1 SEHNR and CDR2 FQNEAQ (reference sequence). Losses at the gene ends were 5 bases for V and 0 bases for J; bases not matched to a gene: 10.

Many counts were recorded for this clonotype. V gene TRBV7-9 combines with J gene TRBJ1-1; D gene ambiguous. The CDR3 has 15 residues. Germline V lookup: CDR1 SEHNR, CDR2 FQNEAQ (reference sequence). Trimming stripped 4 bases from V and 5 bases from J, with 17 bases between. Here the CDR3 reads CASSSPARGGTEAFF. DNA for the CDR3: TGTGCCAGCAGCTCGCCTGCCCGGGGTGGAACTGAAGCTTTCTTT.

V gene TRBV6-6 combines with J gene TRBJ1-3; D not resolved. CDR1 is MNHNY, CDR2 SVGAGI, per germline (reference sequence). This CDR3 region has 12 residues. V was cut by 7 bases and J by 2 bases, with 6 bases left in between. The CDR3 spells CASTPAGNTIYF. Here the CDR3 DNA reads TGTGCCAGCACCCCTGCTGGAAACACCATATATTTT.

The V gene is TRBV2, the J gene TRBJ1-4; D is perhaps TRBD1 (6 bases). The length of the CDR3 is 15 residues. The V gene lost 6 bases and the J gene lost 3 bases, with 14 bases spanning the gap. Germline V gene data show CDR1 as SNHLY and CDR2 as FYNNEI. For the CDR3, the DNA is TGTGCCAGCAGGAAACAGGGCTTGGCTAATGAAAAACTGTTTTTT. Protein product: CASRKQGLANEKLFF.

The CDR3 bases are TGTGCCATCAGGGCCGGGACAGGGGGGTCGGACACTGAAGCTTTCTTT. It is translated as CAIRAGTGGSDTEAFF. The chain has TRBV10-3 and TRBJ1-1; 11 bases align to TRBD1. The CDR3 has 16 residues. Looked up from germline, CDR1 is ENHRY and CDR2 is SYGVKD. After removal of 6 bases from V and 3 bases from J, the junction contained 9 bases not matched to a gene.

J is TRBJ1-6 and V is TRBV7-9; D gene ambiguous. The CDR3 covers 16 residues. The germline V gene has CDR1 SEHNR and CDR2 FQNEAQ (reference sequence). The V end was cut by 4 bases, the J end by 0 bases, with 10 bases between. Here the CDR3 reads CASSYTDYSYNSPLHF. CDR3 DNA sequence: TGTGCCAGCAGCTACACAGACTACTCCTATAATTCACCCCTCCACTTT.

This chain joins TRBV15 and TRBJ2-2; D not certain. This CDR3 comprises 13 residues. Germline values: CDR1 LNHNV, CDR2 YYDKDF (reference sequence). V was pared by 2 bases and J by 0 bases, with 1 base between. In DNA, the CDR3 is TGTGCCACCAGCAGACCGAACACCGGGGAGCTGTTTTTT. This gives the protein CATSRPNTGELFF.

This chain uses TRBV24-1 with TRBJ1-2, with 7 bases lining up with TRBD1. The CDR3 loop spans 13 amino acids. CDR1 is KGHDR and CDR2 is SFDVKD in the germline V gene. The junction had 5 bases not matched to a gene; V was cut back by 3 bases and J by 8 bases. CDR3 sequence: CATSDATGMGYTF. The CDR3 DNA is TGTGCCACCAGTGATGCGACAGGGATGGGCTACACCTTC.

On this clonotype itself: This could be a read error, since a much larger clone is one nucleotide away. The gene calls are TRBV24-1 and TRBJ1-2; D is uncertain. Germline V gene sequence: CDR1 KGHDR, CDR2 SFDVKD. The CDR3 contains 13 residues. Trimming took 3 bases from V and 6 from J, leaving 10 bases between them. The CDR3 nucleotides are TGTGCCACCAGTGATAATAGGAACCATGGCTACACCTTC. Translating gives CATSDNRNHGYTF.

The rearrangement joins TRBV10-3 to TRBJ1-5, with 9 bases identical to TRBD1. Germline assignment: CDR1 ENHRY and CDR2 SYGVKD. The CDR3 consists of 15 residues. With 11 bases clipped from V and 9 bases from J, the junction kept 17 bases outside the gene matches. The chain's CDR3 is CAWSVEGQGVRPQHF. DNA for the CDR3: TGTGCCTGGAGTGTAGAGGGACAGGGTGTAAGGCCCCAGCATTTT.

A few counts support this clonotype. DNA for the CDR3: TGTGCCAGCAGTTTGCGTACCTATGGCTACACCTTC. It yields the protein CASSLRTYGYTF. The chain has TRBV12-3 or TRBV12-4 and TRBJ1-2; D gene uncertain. The CDR3 has 12 amino acids. Trimming took off 3 bases at V and 4 bases at J, with 6 bases between the two ends.

The rearrangement uses TRBV7-2 and TRBJ1-5; weak D call: TRBD1 (5 bases). There are 14 residues in the CDR3. V was cut by 3 bases and J by 8 bases, with 14 bases left in between. Looked up from germline, CDR1 is SGHTA and CDR2 is FQGNSA. The CDR3 spells CASSLAGGGEPQHF. Here the CDR3 DNA reads TGTGCCAGCAGCTTGGCCGGCGGGGGGGAGCCCCAGCATTTT.

The chain is built from TRBV2 and TRBJ2-7; TRBD2 aligns across 9 bases. The V and J ends lost 7 bases and 7 bases, in that order; junction bases with no gene match: 11. The CDR3 is 14 residues long. Germline loops: CDR1 SNHLY, CDR2 FYNNEI. The CDR3 DNA is TGTGCCAGCAAAGGGACTAGCTCATACAATGAGCAGTACTTC. Its protein product is CASKGTSSYNEQYF.

Remarks on this clonotype: The junction and the germline gene differ at one end; a read error may be behind it. The genes are TRBV7-6 and TRBJ2-2; D perhaps matches TRBD2 (5 bases). Germline V gene sequence: CDR1 SGHVS, CDR2 FNYEAQ. The CDR3 sequence is 11 residues long. The CDR3 DNA reads as TGTGCCAGCAGCCTAGCAGCGGAGCTGTTTTTT. Amino acids: CASSLAAELFF.

The rearrangement links TRBV2 to TRBJ2-2; 12 bases align to TRBD1. Germline V gives CDR1 SNHLY, CDR2 FYNNEI. This CDR3 is 16 amino acids long. The V segment lost 9 bases and the J segment 4 bases; nucleotides outside the gene matches: 9. The CDR3 reads CASSTRDRGLTGELFF. The CDR3 coding sequence is TGTGCCAGTAGTACCCGGGACAGGGGGCTCACCGGGGAGCTGTTTTTT.

For this clonotype: A read error is likely, as this CDR3 ends without the conserved phenylalanine or tryptophan. V usage is TRBV5-1 and J usage is TRBJ1-1; D is unresolved. This CDR3 has 14 amino acids. Per germline, CDR1 SGHRS and CDR2 YFSETQ. V was shortened by 0 bases and J by 7 bases, with 13 bases between the two germline ends. The CDR3 DNA follows: TGCGCCAGCAGCTTGGGACTATCCGAGATTGAAGCTTTCTCT. Translating gives CASSLGLSEIEAFS.

This chain uses TRBV2 with TRBJ2-5; 7 nucleotides line up with TRBD1. The CDR3 length is 14 residues. V was pared by 11 bases and J by 2 bases, with 11 bases of the junction left unmatched. Germline V gene lookup returns CDR1 SNHLY and CDR2 FYNNEI. The CDR3 coding sequence is TGTGCCTGGAGTCCGGGACAGCAACAAGAGACCCAGTACTTC. It codes for CAWSPGQQQETQYF.

This clonotype was picked up a small number of times. The gene calls are TRBV20-1 and TRBJ1-6; TRBD1 matches 11 bases. There are 13 residues in the CDR3. Germline trimming cut 6 bases from V and 13 bases from J; bases unmatched to any gene: 8. The germline gives CDR1 DFQATT, CDR2 SNEGSKA (reference sequence). For the CDR3, the DNA is TGCAGTGCGACGGACAGGGGGCTCTCCCCCCTCCACTTT. It translates to CSATDRGLSPLHF.

V is TRBV7-9 and J is TRBJ1-6; 8 positions match TRBD1. Germline CDR1 and CDR2: SEHNR and FQNEAQ (reference sequence). The CDR3 covers 15 residues. The trim removed 3 bases at V and 10 bases at J, leaving 8 bases unmatched. CDR3 DNA: TGTGCCAGCAGCTTCCGGGACAGGTATTACTCACCCCTCCACTTT. Translated, it gives CASSFRDRYYSPLHF.